This TCR beta chain was retrieved from a study of cytomegalovirus exposure and HLA in healthy donors. The CDR3 consists of 14 residues. Germline V gene lookup returns CDR1 SGHDT and CDR2 YYEEEE. The V and J ends lost 0 bases and 0 bases respectively, with 7 bases between them. TCRdb's table, derived via immunoSEQ multiplex PCR, lists solely in-frame clones and lacks some. The table includes about 110,000 clones, approximately 90% detected once. The clonotype was recovered from a woman in her twenties or thirties in good health and CMV-seropositive. The J gene is TRBJ2-7, the V gene TRBV5-6; possibly TRBD2 for D (6 bases). The material sequenced was PBMCs. The chain's CDR3 is CASSLGLVSYEQYF. CDR3 DNA sequence: TGTGCCAGCAGCTTGGGACTAGTCTCCTACGAGCAGTACTTC.